Listed below are T cell receptor beta chains from one sample, sequenced in a study of T cells in localized non-small cell lung cancer. Measured with immunoSEQ multiplex PCR; TCRdb has only the in-frame clones, and not every one. The table records around 79,000 clones, 60% to 85% of them present only once. Sample: PBMCs, taken before any cancer treatment. The source is a man aged 40-75 years with stage II squamous cell lung carcinoma. Both conserved end residues are part of each CDR3. The D gene is left open where the match is weak. Clone size is not always given. Where it is, it says once, few, many or a class for expanded clones.

abundance	len	v_gene	d_gene	j_gene	CDR3nt	CDR3aa
-	15	TRBV27	-	TRBJ2-5	TGTGCCAGCAGTTCGTCAACAGGGCTCGGGGAGACCCAGTACTTC	CASSSSTGLGETQYF
-	16	TRBV7-6	-	TRBJ2-5	TGTGCCAGCAGCTTAATGGGGGCGGGGGCTAAAGAGACCCAGTACTTC	CASSLMGAGAKETQYF
once	14	TRBV7-9	-	TRBJ2-7	TGTGCCAGCAGCATACGGACGGACCCCTACGAGCAGTACTTC	CASSIRTDPYEQYF
-	17	TRBV7-8	-	TRBJ2-1	TGTGCCAGCAGCTCTTTACCCGGGACACCGGGTTTATGGGAGCAGTTCTTC	CASSSLPGTPGLWEQFF
-	13	TRBV4-3	-	TRBJ2-7	TGCGCCAGCAGCCTTGGGGCGAGGTACGAGCAGTACTTC	CASSLGARYEQYF
-	16	TRBV4-3	TRBD1	TRBJ1-2	TGCGCCAGCAGCCAAGACGCGGGGGACAGGGGGCTTGGCTACACCTTC	CASSQDAGDRGLGYTF
-	16	TRBV7-2	-	TRBJ2-1	TGTGCCAGCAGCTTAAGGGGGGGCCGTTCCTACAATGAGCAGTTCTTC	CASSLRGGRSYNEQFF
-	11	TRBV6-5	-	TRBJ2-1	TGTGCCAGCGGCGACGCGTATGAGCAGTTCTTC	CASGDAYEQFF
-	15	TRBV15	-	TRBJ1-1	TGTGCCACCAGCAGAGAACAGCCGATGAACACTGAAGCTTTCTTT	CATSREQPMNTEAFF
-	14	TRBV19	-	TRBJ1-2	TGTGCCAGTAGTATAAGAGTCGGATCCTATGGCTACACCTTC	CASSIRVGSYGYTF